The 27 T cell receptor beta chains reported below all come from one sample, sequenced in a study of T cell changes during pregnancy in multiple sclerosis. Sequencing used immunoSEQ multiplex PCR; TCRdb keeps in-frame clones, though not all of them. The sample contains 90,000 to 130,000 clones, about 90% of which appear only once. The sequences come from peripheral blood, collected in the third trimester of pregnancy. All receptors come from a female donor with multiple sclerosis, enrolled in a pregnancy study.

This clone has a single count. The rearrangement joins TRBV11-2 to TRBJ2-5, with 14 positions matching TRBD2. CDR3 length equals 17 residues. J was trimmed by 5 bases and V by 2 bases; bases with no gene match: 7. Germline V gene data show CDR1 as SGHAT and CDR2 as FQNNGV. The CDR3 loop is CASSLTPTSGRGETQYF. In nucleotides, the CDR3 is TGTGCCAGCAGCTTAACCCCGACTAGCGGGAGGGGCGAGACCCAGTACTTC. The whole variable domain, filled in from reference TRBV11-2 and TRBJ2-5, reads EAGVAQSPRYKIIEKRQSVAFWCNPISGHATLYWYQQILGQGPKLLIQFQNNGVVDDSQLPKDRFSAERLKGVDSTLKIQPAKLEDSAVYLCASSLTPTSGRGETQYFGPGTRLLVL.

The V call is TRBV5-1, the J call TRBJ1-4; 11 positions agree with TRBD1. The germline CDR1 and CDR2 sequences are SGHRS and YFSETQ. J was trimmed by 8 bases and V by 2 bases; bases with no gene match: 2. The CDR3 extends over 14 amino acids. CDR3 in amino acids: CASSFGQGAEKLFF. The CDR3 region has the DNA TGCGCCAGCAGCTTTGGACAGGGGGCAGAAAAACTGTTTTTT.

J is TRBJ2-1 and V is TRBV11-1; TRBD2 aligns across 10 bases. The germline CDR1 and CDR2 sequences are SGHAT and FQDESV (reference sequence). The CDR3 extends over 18 amino acids. Trimming removed 3 bases from V and 0 bases from J; junction bases left unmatched: 8. Here the CDR3 reads CASSFPRTSGSSYNEQFF. The DNA of the CDR3 is TGTGCCAGCAGCTTCCCACGGACTAGCGGAAGCTCCTACAATGAGCAGTTCTTC.

The genes are TRBV4-1 and TRBJ2-1, with D tentatively TRBD2 (5 bases). Trimming shortened V by 1 base and J by 0 bases, and 10 bases separated the two germline ends. Germline CDR1 reads MGHRA; CDR2 reads YSYEKL. There are 16 residues in the CDR3. In DNA, the CDR3 is TGCGCCAGCAGCCAAGTTCGGACTCGCTCCTACAATGAGCAGTTCTTC. Amino acid sequence: CASSQVRTRSYNEQFF.

This sequence joins TRBV30 and TRBJ1-2; TRBD1 might be the D (5 bases). The CDR3 loop spans 15 amino acids. The V end lost 2 bases, the J end lost 2 bases, and 15 bases lay between the germline ends. Germline CDR1 reads GTSNPN; CDR2 reads SVGIG (reference sequence). This chain's CDR3 is CAWSPLGGRNYGYTF. For the CDR3, the DNA is TGTGCCTGGAGTCCCCTCGGGGGAAGGAACTATGGCTACACCTTC.

This chain joins TRBV19 and TRBJ2-1, with TRBD1 matching over 11 bases. The CDR3 sequence is 16 residues long. V lost 6 bases, J lost 7 bases, and 11 bases stayed unmatched. Germline V gene data show CDR1 as LNHDA and CDR2 as SQIVND (reference sequence). CDR3 nucleotide sequence: TGTGCCAGTAGGTTACCGGGACAGGGGGGGATGAATGAGCAGTTCTTC. Its protein is CASRLPGQGGMNEQFF.

The V and J genes are TRBV5-1 and TRBJ2-7; 7 nucleotides match TRBD1. The CDR3 consists of 15 residues. Per the germline V gene, CDR1 is SGHRS and CDR2 is YFSETQ. Unmatched junction bases numbered 7, after V lost 0 bases and J lost 4 bases. The CDR3, as DNA: TGCGCCAGCAGCTTGGGAGGGGGCGCTAGGTACGAGCAGTACTTC. Translated, it gives CASSLGGGARYEQYF.

This CDR3 is CASSPSGGVHEQYF. Here the CDR3 DNA reads TGTGCCAGCAGCCCATCGGGAGGGGTGCACGAGCAGTACTTC. V gene TRBV7-9 combines with J gene TRBJ2-7; the match to TRBD2 covers 8 bases. Germline trimming cut 5 bases from V and 5 bases from J; bases unmatched to any gene: 8. The germline gives CDR1 SEHNR, CDR2 FQNEAQ (reference sequence). The CDR3 spans 14 residues. The complete variable domain, with remaining parts taken from reference TRBV7-9 and TRBJ2-7, reads DTGVSQNPRHKITKRGQNVTFRCDPISEHNRLYWYRQTLGQGPEFLTYFQNEAQLEKSRLLSDRFSAERPKGSFSTLEIQRTEQGDSAMYLCASSPSGGVHEQYFGPGTRLTVT.

The genes are TRBV10-3 and TRBJ1-2; D uncertain. The ends were cut back, 0 bases at V and 4 bases at J, with 9 bases in the middle. Germline assignment: CDR1 ENHRY and CDR2 SYGVKD. This CDR3 has 14 amino acids. The CDR3 DNA follows: TGTGCCATCAGTGAGTCGGCGGATTCCTATGGCTACACCTTC. This sequence encodes CAISESADSYGYTF.

The chain joins TRBV5-1 to TRBJ1-5; D gene ambiguous. V was pared by 4 bases and J by 0 bases, with 11 bases between. The CDR3 is 15 amino acids. Germline V CDR1 and CDR2: SGHRS, YFSETQ. In DNA form, the CDR3 reads TGCGCCAGCAGCCTGTCGGGATATAGCAATCAGCCCCAGCATTTT. Translation: CASSLSGYSNQPQHF.

The rearrangement joins TRBV7-2 to TRBJ2-7, with unresolved D. This CDR3 region has 14 residues. Germline CDR1 SGHTA, CDR2 FQGNSA. Trimming pared 1 base from V and 3 bases from J, leaving 10 bases between. The CDR3 DNA follows: TGTGCCAGCAGCTTAGAGGTTAGCTTCTACGAGCAGTACTTC. Its translation: CASSLEVSFYEQYF.

V gene TRBV19 combines with J gene TRBJ2-1, with 8 bases that match TRBD2. Losses at the gene ends were 5 bases for V and 6 bases for J; bases not matched to a gene: 12. The CDR3 spans 16 residues. CDR1 and CDR2 from the germline V gene are LNHDA and SQIVND (reference sequence). The chain's CDR3 is CASSPRIAGGPNEQFF. The CDR3 DNA reads as TGTGCCAGTAGTCCCCGAATCGCGGGAGGCCCCAATGAGCAGTTCTTC.

CDR3 sequence reads: CASSLWTDISYEQYF. CDR3 nucleotides: TGTGCCAGCAGTTTATGGACAGATATCTCCTACGAGCAGTACTTC. This chain joins TRBV28 and TRBJ2-7; a weak D match, TRBD1 (5 bases). The CDR3 is made up of 15 amino acids. V lost 0 bases, J lost 0 bases, and 9 bases lay in between. Germline CDR1 reads MDHEN; CDR2 reads SYDVKM. The whole variable domain, filled in from reference TRBV28 and TRBJ2-7, reads DVKVTQSSRYLVKRTGEKVFLECVQDMDHENMFWYRQDPGLGLRLIYFSYDVKMKEKGDIPEGYSVSREKKERFSLILESASTNQTSMYLCASSLWTDISYEQYFGPGTRLTVT.

The chain is built from TRBV9 and TRBJ2-1, with 13 bases aligning to TRBD2. The germline gives CDR1 SGDLS, CDR2 YYNGEE. The junction had 7 bases not matched to a gene; V was cut back by 1 base and J by 3 bases. The CDR3 covers 18 residues. In nucleotides, the CDR3 is TGTGCCAGCAGCGTAAGTACTAGCGGGAGGGCCAACTACAATGAGCAGTTCTTC. It is translated as CASSVSTSGRANYNEQFF.

This chain uses TRBV5-1 with TRBJ2-2; TRBD2 matches 7 bases. V trimming: 3 bases; J trimming: 0 bases; junction bases outside the gene matches: 11. The length of the CDR3 is 18 residues. Germline V gene sequence: CDR1 SGHRS, CDR2 YFSETQ. The CDR3 loop reads CASSYLTSVSANTGELFF. For the CDR3, the DNA is TGCGCCAGCAGCTACCTAACTAGCGTATCCGCGAACACCGGGGAGCTGTTTTTT. Looking up the rest from reference TRBV5-1 and TRBJ2-2 gives the full variable domain: KAGVTQTPRYLIKTRGQQVTLSCSPISGHRSVSWYQQTPGQGLQFLFEYFSETQRNKGNFPGRFSGRQFSNSRSEMNVSTLELGDSALYLCASSYLTSVSANTGELFFGEGSRLTVL.

The chain carries TRBV27 and TRBJ1-5; the match to TRBD1 covers 10 bases. Germline V gives CDR1 MNHEY, CDR2 SMNVEV (reference sequence). Germline trimming cut 5 bases from V and 5 bases from J; bases unmatched to any gene: 3. CDR3 length: 14 residues. CDR3 coding DNA: TGTGCCAGCAGTCCTGGACAGGGGGATCAGCCCCAGCATTTT. It yields the protein CASSPGQGDQPQHF.

Only one count was recorded for this clone. The chain has TRBV9 and TRBJ2-7; 7 nucleotides agree with TRBD1. This CDR3 is 14 amino acids long. With 0 bases clipped from V and 5 bases from J, the junction kept 5 bases outside the gene matches. Germline CDR1 is SGDLS and CDR2 is YYNGEE. The CDR3 spells CASSVGGQWDEQYF. The DNA for the CDR3 is TGTGCCAGCAGCGTAGGGGGACAGTGGGACGAGCAGTACTTC.

The V call is TRBV6-5, the J call TRBJ2-7; 8 bases fit TRBD1. From germline, CDR1 is MNHEY and CDR2 SVGAGI. This CDR3 region has 12 residues. After removal of 7 bases from V and 7 bases from J, the junction contained 6 bases not matched to a gene. The CDR3 region is CASTNRGSEQYF. The CDR3 bases are TGTGCCAGCACCAACAGGGGGAGTGAGCAGTACTTC.

The rearrangement uses TRBV27 and TRBJ2-1; D possibly corresponds to TRBD2 (6 bases). Trimming cost V 4 bases and J 6 bases, with 10 bases left between them. This CDR3 has 13 residues. Germline V gene sequence: CDR1 MNHEY, CDR2 SMNVEV (reference sequence). The CDR3 nucleotides are TGTGCCAGCAGTTACGCGCGGGGCAATGAGCAGTTCTTC. Its translation: CASSYARGNEQFF.

This chain uses TRBV5-4 with TRBJ2-5; TRBD2 matches 9 bases. The CDR3 extends over 16 amino acids. CDR1 SGHNT and CDR2 YYREEE come from the germline V gene (reference sequence). V dropped 2 bases and J dropped 0; count of bases not matched to a gene: 5. The CDR3: CASSFQRGANQETQYF. CDR3 sequence (DNA): TGTGCCAGCAGCTTCCAGCGGGGGGCTAACCAAGAGACCCAGTACTTC.

The V and J genes are TRBV9 and TRBJ2-1, with 10 bases matching TRBD2. The ends lost 0 bases at V and 5 bases at J; junction bases unmatched: 5. The CDR3 has 16 residues. Germline CDR1 reads SGDLS; CDR2 reads YYNGEE. The CDR3 sequence is CASSVGPSGRDNEQFF. The CDR3 DNA is TGTGCCAGCAGCGTAGGCCCTAGCGGGAGAGACAATGAGCAGTTCTTC.

The count of this clone is one. The CDR3 nucleotides read TGTGCCATCAGTGGCTCCCCCGGAGAGACCCAGTACTTC. It translates to CAISGSPGETQYF. This chain joins TRBV10-3 and TRBJ2-5; D gene uncertain. Germline assignment: CDR1 ENHRY and CDR2 SYGVKD. The CDR3 length is 13 residues. The ends were cut back, 4 bases at V and 4 bases at J, with 10 bases in the middle.

V and J are TRBV7-7 and TRBJ2-5, with D tentatively TRBD2 (6 bases). There are 14 residues in the CDR3. Germline CDR1 is SSHAT and CDR2 is FNYEAQ (reference sequence). V lost 1 base and J lost 5, with 11 bases in between. Here the CDR3 reads CASSLGRERETQYF. Written as DNA, the CDR3 is TGTGCCAGCAGCTTAGGGCGGGAACGGGAGACCCAGTACTTC.

The rearrangement uses TRBV5-5 and TRBJ1-3; D is undetermined. CDR1 SGHKS and CDR2 YYEKEE come from the germline V gene (reference sequence). This CDR3 has 15 amino acids. V lost 0 bases, J lost 0 bases, and 7 bases lay in between. CDR3 in amino acids: CASSLGPGSGNTIYF. The CDR3 DNA is TGTGCCAGCAGCTTGGGACCGGGCTCTGGAAACACCATATATTTT.

The chain has TRBV15 and TRBJ2-1, with D perhaps matching TRBD2 (6 bases). The ends were cut back, 8 bases at V and 7 bases at J, with 15 bases in the middle. Germline V gene data show CDR1 as LNHNV and CDR2 as YYDKDF (reference sequence). The CDR3 has 13 amino acids. CDR3 sequence reads: CATVPDYGNEQFF. For the CDR3, the DNA is TGTGCCACCGTCCCGGACTATGGGAATGAGCAGTTCTTC.

V and J are TRBV7-3 and TRBJ2-7; 11 bases agree with TRBD2. Germline trimming cut 1 base from V and 7 bases from J; bases unmatched to any gene: 12. Germline-derived CDR1 and CDR2 are SGHTA and FQGTGA. The CDR3 contains 17 residues. The DNA of the CDR3 is TGTGCCAGCAGCTTAAGGCCCTTAGCGGGAGGGCCTGGGGAGCAGTACTTC. It translates to CASSLRPLAGGPGEQYF. Drawing the rest from reference TRBV7-3 and TRBJ2-7, the complete variable domain is GAGVSQTPSNKVTEKGKYVELRCDPISGHTALYWYRQSLGQGPEFLIYFQGTGAADDSGLPNDRFFAVRPEGSVSTLKIQRTERGDSAVYLCASSLRPLAGGPGEQYFGPGTRLTVT.

This chain uses TRBV13 with TRBJ2-1, with TRBD2 matching 11 bases. Germline assignment: CDR1 PRHDT and CDR2 FYEKMQ (reference sequence). The CDR3 length is 16 residues. V was clipped by 5 bases and J by 1 base; unmatched bases: 4. CDR3 DNA sequence: TGTGCCAGCAGCCGTAGGACTAGCGGGTCCTACAATGAGCAGTTCTTC. Protein sequence: CASSRRTSGSYNEQFF. The full variable domain, in which reference TRBV13 and TRBJ2-1 provide the parts outside the CDR3, is AAGVIQSPRHLIKEKRETATLKCYPIPRHDTVYWYQQGPGQDPQFLISFYEKMQSDKGSIPDRFSAQQFSDYHSELNMSSLELGDSALYFCASSRRTSGSYNEQFFGPGTRLTVL.